This record concerns one T cell receptor beta chain sequence. The antigen is not known. The length of the CDR3 is 13 residues. This sample was taken from a study of cytomegalovirus exposure and HLA in healthy donors. Regarding the study as a whole: Listed as cytomegalovirus-associated were 164 TCR beta chains. High sensitivity and specificity were reportedly achieved when the classifier diagnosed cytomegalovirus status.

TCRdb's table, derived via immunoSEQ multiplex PCR, lists solely in-frame clones and lacks some. Among under 150,000 clones listed, around 86% were seen once. The clonotype was recovered from a man aged 18 to 35 in good health and CMV-seropositive. The sequenced sample consisted of PBMCs. The gene calls are TRBV12-1 and TRBJ2-2; TRBD2 is the table's D call, not checked against the DNA. TRBV12-1 is a pseudogene segment. The CDR3 sequence: CASSLPNTGELFF. CDR3 DNA sequence: TGTGCCAGCAGCCTACCGAACACCGGGGAGCTGTTTTTT.